This passage covers 28 T cell receptor beta chains from one sample sequenced in a study of cytotoxic CD8 clonotypes in ibrutinib-treated CLL. The repertoire was sequenced with immunoSEQ multiplex PCR; TCRdb's copy has only in-frame clones and lacks some. The sample lists about 76,000 clones; less than 85% were seen once. Specimen: PBMCs, collected after 24 months of ibrutinib treatment. The receptor set was obtained from a human donor with chronic lymphocytic leukemia.

This chain links TRBV18 with TRBJ2-5, with 8 bases aligning to TRBD2. The junction had 20 bases not matched to a gene; V was cut back by 6 bases and J by 2 bases. From germline, CDR1 is KGHSH and CDR2 LQKENI. The CDR3 runs 19 residues. CDR3 sequence reads: CASSPRGFGRGLAQETQYF. CDR3 coding DNA: TGTGCCAGCTCCCCGCGGGGATTCGGGAGAGGACTAGCTCAAGAGACCCAGTACTTC.

The rearrangement links TRBV15 to TRBJ1-1, with D tentatively TRBD1 (5 bases). Trimming left V 0 bases short and J 3 bases short, with 17 bases between. The CDR3 runs 17 residues. Germline CDR1 and CDR2: LNHNV and YYDKDF (reference sequence). The CDR3 region is CATSRDIIGDEDTEAFF. CDR3 coding DNA: TGTGCCACCAGCAGAGATATCATAGGGGATGAGGACACTGAAGCTTTCTTT.

This rearrangement joins TRBV10-2 to TRBJ1-5; D gene unclear. The length of the CDR3 is 13 residues. Germline lookup yields CDR1 WSHSY and CDR2 SAAADI. Trimming removed 6 bases from V and 0 bases from J, with 6 bases in between. The DNA of the CDR3 is TGCGCCAGCAGGACGGGTAGCAATCAGCCCCAGCATTTT. Its translation: CASRTGSNQPQHF.

This chain joins TRBV7-2 and TRBJ2-5; D gene unclear. The CDR3 is 12 amino acids. Germline assignment: CDR1 SGHTA and CDR2 FQGNSA. Trimming removed 3 bases at V and 5 bases at J, with 7 bases between. The CDR3 DNA sequence: TGTGCCAGCAGCTTGTTCGCGGAGACCCAGTACTTC. Its protein product is CASSLFAETQYF.

V usage is TRBV28 and J usage is TRBJ2-7; 7 bases map to TRBD2. Germline V gene sequence: CDR1 MDHEN, CDR2 SYDVKM. This CDR3 comprises 16 residues. Trimming cost V 6 bases and J 3 bases; bases outside gene matches: 14. The CDR3 loop is CASSPMTEAGRYEQYF. The CDR3 DNA is TGTGCCAGCAGCCCAATGACGGAAGCGGGACGCTACGAGCAGTACTTC.

The rearrangement uses TRBV19 and TRBJ2-1; D is unclear. V was trimmed by 6 bases and J by 0 bases, leaving 18 bases between them. Germline CDR1 LNHDA, CDR2 SQIVND (reference sequence). The CDR3 is made up of 17 amino acids. The CDR3 is CASSRTLPGSSYNEQFF. In nucleotides, the CDR3 is TGTGCCAGTAGCCGAACCCTCCCCGGTAGCTCCTACAATGAGCAGTTCTTC.

The rearrangement joins TRBV18 to TRBJ2-3, with TRBD1 as a possible D gene (5 bases). The CDR3 extends over 15 amino acids. With 3 bases removed from V and 0 bases from J, the gap between germline ends came to 10 bases. Germline lookup yields CDR1 KGHSH and CDR2 LQKENI. The CDR3 sequence: CASSPNTGSTDTQYF. The CDR3 DNA follows: TGTGCCAGCTCACCGAACACAGGAAGCACAGATACGCAGTATTTT.

J is TRBJ2-1 and V is TRBV6-5, with 10 bases matching TRBD2. The CDR3 contains 15 residues. With V trimmed by 4 bases and J by 4 bases, 4 bases remained unmatched. Germline CDR1 reads MNHEY; CDR2 reads SVGAGI. The CDR3: CASSSLAGVYNEQFF. The CDR3 DNA follows: TGTGCCAGCAGTTCCCTAGCGGGAGTATACAATGAGCAGTTCTTC.

This clone came up once. CDR3: CASSLGGVSYEQYF. The DNA of the CDR3 is TGTGCCAGCAGCTTGGGCGGGGTCTCCTACGAGCAGTACTTC. The chain combines TRBV7-2 with TRBJ2-7, with D maybe TRBD2 (6 bases). CDR3 size: 14 residues. CDR1 SGHTA and CDR2 FQGNSA come from the germline V gene. V was trimmed by 3 bases and J by 0 bases, leaving 9 bases between them.

V is TRBV7-3 and J is TRBJ2-2; D may match TRBD1 or TRBD2 (5 bases each). This CDR3 region has 16 residues. With 2 bases removed from V and 4 bases from J, the gap between germline ends came to 14 bases. Looked up from germline, CDR1 is SGHTA and CDR2 is FQGTGA. CDR3 sequence (DNA): TGTGCCAGCAGCTTAGTTCCGCAGAGGGGCACCGGGGAGCTGTTTTTT. Translated, it gives CASSLVPQRGTGELFF.

The chain joins TRBV9 to TRBJ2-2; 15 positions agree with TRBD2. V was clipped by 5 bases and J by 6 bases; unmatched bases: 11. The CDR3 consists of 18 residues. Germline-derived CDR1 and CDR2 are SGDLS and YYNGEE. The CDR3: CASRKGLAGGRTAGELFF. The CDR3 nucleotides read TGTGCCAGCAGAAAAGGACTAGCGGGAGGGCGGACCGCCGGGGAGCTGTTTTTT.

The table lists this clone with a few counts. The chain links TRBV7-2 to TRBJ2-1; the D is unclear. Germline-derived CDR1 and CDR2 are SGHTA and FQGNSA. The CDR3 runs 15 residues. Trimming shortened V by 0 bases and J by 2 bases, and 8 bases separated the two germline ends. The CDR3 region has the DNA TGTGCCAGCAGCTTAGCGATAGGTACCTACAATGAGCAGTTCTTC. Amino acids: CASSLAIGTYNEQFF.

This clone has more than one count but fewer than ten. The rearrangement uses TRBV5-4 and TRBJ1-1; 10 bases fit TRBD1. Germline V lookup: CDR1 SGHNT, CDR2 YYREEE (reference sequence). The CDR3 spans 15 residues. The J segment lost 5 bases and the V segment lost 4 bases, leaving 8 bases of the junction unmatched. The CDR3 DNA follows: TGTGCCAGCAGCCCTCAGGACAGGGGGAGGACTGAAGCTTTCTTT. This sequence encodes CASSPQDRGRTEAFF.

The genes are TRBV6-1 and TRBJ2-3, with D possibly TRBD2 on 6 matching bases. Trimming took off 10 bases at V and 0 bases at J, with 14 bases between the two ends. CDR3 length equals 14 residues. Germline CDR1 MNHNS, CDR2 SASEGT. The CDR3 region is CATARGVSTDTQYF. In DNA, the CDR3 is TGTGCCACCGCGCGGGGAGTGAGCACAGATACGCAGTATTTT.

This sequence joins TRBV5-1 and TRBJ1-1, with a tentative D call TRBD1 (6 bases). V was cut by 4 bases and J by 4 bases, with 11 bases left in between. CDR3 length: 13 amino acids. Germline values: CDR1 SGHRS, CDR2 YFSETQ. This CDR3 reads CASSTAGATEAFF. The DNA for the CDR3 is TGCGCCAGCAGCACAGCAGGGGCCACTGAAGCTTTCTTT.

CDR3 DNA sequence: TGCGCCAGCAGCCCATCGTCGAGCTCCTATAATTCACCCCTCCACTTT. Protein: CASSPSSSSYNSPLHF. V is TRBV4-1 and J is TRBJ1-6; no clear D gene. The CDR3 spans 16 residues. Germline CDR1 reads MGHRA; CDR2 reads YSYEKL. Trimming removed 4 bases at V and 0 bases at J, with 10 bases between.

The CDR3 sequence: CASSLGRGTNYGYTF. In DNA form, the CDR3 reads TGTGCCAGCAGTTTAGGCAGGGGCACTAACTATGGCTACACCTTC. This chain connects TRBV28 to TRBJ1-2; tentatively, D is TRBD1 (6 bases). This CDR3 contains 15 residues. The ends were cut back, 2 bases at V and 0 bases at J, with 10 bases in the middle. Per germline, CDR1 MDHEN and CDR2 SYDVKM.

This rearrangement joins TRBV11-2 to TRBJ2-3; no reliable D call. The CDR3 is made up of 17 amino acids. Trimming removed 5 bases at V and 2 bases at J, with 20 bases between. The V gene's germline CDR1 is SGHAT and CDR2 FQNNGV. The CDR3 DNA sequence: TGTGCCAGCAGCCAAAGGACCTTAGGCGCAATCACAGATACGCAGTATTTT. It specifies CASSQRTLGAITDTQYF.

The chain couples TRBV7-9 to TRBJ2-1; 10 nucleotides align to TRBD2. Trimming cost V 0 bases and J 5 bases; bases outside gene matches: 10. CDR1 is SEHNR and CDR2 is FQNEAQ in the germline V gene (reference sequence). CDR3 length: 18 amino acids. The CDR3 here is CASSLASLWLAGDNEQFF. The CDR3 nucleotides are TGTGCCAGCAGCTTAGCGAGTCTTTGGCTAGCGGGAGACAATGAGCAGTTCTTC.

The V and J genes are TRBV6-5 and TRBJ2-1; the D is unclear. The CDR3 is 12 residues long. Per the germline V gene, CDR1 is MNHEY and CDR2 is SVGAGI. Trimming cost V 5 bases and J 6 bases, with 8 bases left between them. CDR3 amino acids: CASSSPGNEQFF. The CDR3 DNA is TGTGCCAGCAGTAGCCCTGGCAATGAGCAGTTCTTC.

The chain recombines TRBV11-2 with TRBJ2-7; no reliable D call. CDR3 length: 12 residues. Between the trimmed V and J ends, which lost 3 bases and 4 bases, there was a span of 7 bases. The germline V gene has CDR1 SGHAT and CDR2 FQNNGV. CDR3 protein: CASSLLAYEQYF. CDR3 DNA: TGTGCCAGCAGCTTGCTTGCTTACGAGCAGTACTTC.

The rearrangement links TRBV4-1 to TRBJ2-7, with 7 bases fitting TRBD1. The V gene end was trimmed by 4 bases and the J gene end by 1 base; junction bases not matched to a gene: 19. The CDR3 totals 19 residues. Germline CDR1 reads MGHRA; CDR2 reads YSYEKL. The CDR3 nucleotides read TGCGCCAGCAGCCCGCCCCGGGACAGTGGTATAAGGAAATCCTACGAGCAGTACTTC. Its protein product is CASSPPRDSGIRKSYEQYF.

This rearrangement joins TRBV11-2 to TRBJ1-3, with D perhaps TRBD1 (5 bases). V lost 3 bases to trimming and J lost 0 bases, with 12 bases between them. The CDR3 contains 16 residues. The V gene's germline CDR1 is SGHAT and CDR2 FQNNGV. CDR3 residues: CASSFDRAYSGNTIYF. Here the CDR3 DNA reads TGTGCCAGCAGCTTCGACAGAGCCTACTCTGGAAACACCATATATTTT.

The chain joins TRBV4-2 to TRBJ1-2; 8 bases are a match to TRBD1. Per germline, CDR1 LGHNA and CDR2 YNFKEQ. J gave up 0 bases and V 1 base, and 1 base lay outside the gene matches. This CDR3 has 15 residues. The CDR3 DNA is TGTGCCAGCAGCCAAGCGACAGGGGCTAACTATGGCTACACCTTC. Encoded protein: CASSQATGANYGYTF.

The chain recombines TRBV5-1 with TRBJ2-3; 11 bases agree with TRBD2. This CDR3 is built from 16 residues. Germline V lookup: CDR1 SGHRS, CDR2 YFSETQ. Germline trimming cut 0 bases from V and 0 bases from J; bases unmatched to any gene: 0. In DNA, the CDR3 is TGCGCCAGCAGCTTGGGGACTAGCGGGAGCACAGATACGCAGTATTTT. It specifies CASSLGTSGSTDTQYF.

A few counts support this clone. The chain couples TRBV7-3 to TRBJ2-7; either TRBD1 or TRBD2 may supply D (5 bases each). Trimming stripped 2 bases from V and 7 bases from J, with 9 bases between. Germline V lookup: CDR1 SGHTA, CDR2 FQGTGA. The CDR3 runs 12 residues. CDR3 in amino acids: CASSLGTREQYF. DNA for the CDR3: TGTGCCAGCAGCTTAGGGACGCGGGAGCAGTACTTC.

V is TRBV19 and J is TRBJ2-4, with 9 bases that match TRBD1. The CDR3 contains 16 residues. Germline CDR1 is LNHDA and CDR2 is SQIVND (reference sequence). V gave up 2 bases and J gave up 9 bases; unmatched junction bases: 11. CDR3 region: CASSIPLGQGNSIQYF. CDR3 bases: TGTGCCAGTAGTATACCCTTGGGACAGGGTAATAGCATTCAGTACTTC.

This chain connects TRBV30 to TRBJ2-3; 11 bases agree with TRBD2. Germline V gene data show CDR1 as GTSNPN and CDR2 as SVGIG (reference sequence). V dropped 8 bases and J dropped 6; count of bases not matched to a gene: 10. The length of the CDR3 is 14 residues. CDR3 residues: CAGGLAVTRDTQYF. In DNA, the CDR3 is TGTGCCGGGGGACTAGCGGTCACACGGGATACGCAGTATTTT.